Listed below are T cell receptor beta chains from one sample, sequenced in a study of cytomegalovirus exposure and HLA in healthy donors. Data came from immunoSEQ multiplex PCR; TCRdb stores just in-frame clones and leaves some out. The top ten clones hold roughly 6.7% of a sample with about 150,000 clones, around three quarters of them seen once. Sequenced input: PBMCs. The source of these receptors is a woman in her 40s in good health and CMV-seropositive. Both conserved end residues are part of each CDR3. D genes are given only for firm matches. Rows give clone size only sometimes, using once, few, many, or a class for an expanded clone.

abundance,j_gene,len,v_gene,d_gene,CDR3aa,CDR3nt
NA,TRBJ2-1,13,TRBV7-2,TRBD2,CASSLGTSFEQFF,TGTGCCAGCAGCTTAGGGACTAGCTTTGAGCAGTTCTTC
NA,TRBJ2-5,15,TRBV27,TRBD2,CASSPLAGGRETQYF,TGTGCCAGCAGTCCACTAGCGGGGGGGCGAGAGACCCAGTACTTC
NA,TRBJ1-4,15,TRBV30,TRBD1,CAWSVGGQGGGKLFF,TGTGCCTGGAGTGTAGGGGGACAGGGAGGAGGGAAACTGTTTTTT
few,TRBJ1-5,13,TRBV4-2,NA,CASSQDHSQPQHF,TGTGCCAGCAGCCAAGATCATAGTCAGCCCCAGCATTTT
NA,TRBJ2-7,14,TRBV27,NA,CASSLLASVDEQYF,TGTGCCAGCAGTTTATTGGCTAGTGTAGACGAGCAGTACTTC
NA,TRBJ1-1,14,TRBV18,NA,CASSMTETNTEAFF,TGTGCCAGCTCCATGACAGAGACTAACACTGAAGCTTTCTTT
NA,TRBJ2-1,14,TRBV7-3,TRBD2,CASSLQAGGPEQFF,TGTGCCAGCAGCTTACAAGCGGGGGGGCCTGAGCAGTTCTTC
NA,TRBJ2-3,16,TRBV6-1,TRBD1,CASSADQGVYTDTQYF,TGTGCCAGCAGTGCCGATCAGGGGGTGTACACAGATACGCAGTATTTT
NA,TRBJ2-5,14,TRBV5-5,TRBD1,CASSRTGVGETQYF,TGTGCCAGCAGCCGGACAGGGGTTGGGGAGACCCAGTACTTC
NA,TRBJ2-1,15,TRBV19,NA,CASSTGTFAANEQFF,TGTGCCAGTAGTACCGGGACATTCGCCGCGAATGAGCAGTTCTTC
NA,TRBJ2-5,11,TRBV6-5,TRBD1,CATTGQAAQYF,TGTGCCACAACGGGACAGGCCGCCCAGTACTTC
NA,TRBJ2-3,16,TRBV7-7,TRBD2,CASSPGLAMYTDTQYF,TGTGCCAGCAGCCCCGGACTAGCCATGTACACAGATACGCAGTATTTT
NA,TRBJ1-5,16,TRBV10-2,NA,CASSERKQGYNQPQHF,TGCGCCAGCAGTGAGAGAAAACAGGGATATAATCAGCCCCAGCATTTT
NA,TRBJ2-7,13,TRBV2,NA,CASSVGRAYEQYF,TGTGCCAGCAGTGTTGGCAGGGCCTACGAGCAGTACTTT
NA,TRBJ2-3,15,TRBV10-3,TRBD1,CAISGTQGPTDTQYF,TGTGCCATCAGTGGAACACAGGGGCCAACAGATACGCAGTATTTT
NA,TRBJ2-7,14,TRBV18,TRBD1,CASSPVGQGYEQYF,TGTGCCAGCTCACCTGTGGGACAGGGTTACGAGCAGTACTTC
NA,TRBJ1-4,16,TRBV19,TRBD1,CASSIDRAVTNEKLFF,TGTGCCAGTAGCATTGACAGGGCTGTCACTAATGAAAAACTGTTTTTT
NA,TRBJ2-4,13,TRBV6-5,NA,CASSSLAKNIQYF,TGTGCCAGTAGTTCTCTAGCCAAAAACATTCAGTACTTC
NA,TRBJ2-1,16,TRBV5-1,TRBD2,CASSLAPSGGGDEQFF,TGCGCCAGCAGCTTGGCCCCTAGCGGGGGAGGGGATGAGCAGTTCTTC
NA,TRBJ2-5,14,TRBV5-5,NA,CASSLSGVQETQYF,TGTGCCAGCAGCTTGTCGGGGGTCCAAGAGACCCAGTACTTC
once,TRBJ2-5,16,TRBV2,TRBD2,CASRERLAGTQETQYF,TGTGCCAGCAGGGAACGACTAGCGGGGACACAAGAGACCCAGTACTTC
NA,TRBJ1-2,15,TRBV18,NA,CASSLGGVSGYGYTF,TGTGCCAGCTCACTTGGAGGGGTTAGTGGCTATGGCTACACCTTC
NA,TRBJ2-5,19,TRBV5-1,TRBD2,CASSAGLAGGLSRQETQYF,TGCGCCAGCAGCGCCGGACTAGCGGGGGGGCTAAGCAGACAAGAGACCCAGTACTTC
NA,TRBJ2-5,15,TRBV7-2,TRBD2,CASSSGLAGLETQYF,TGTGCCAGCAGCTCGGGACTAGCGGGGTTGGAGACCCAGTACTTC
NA,TRBJ2-5,15,TRBV5-4,NA,CASSLDGRGQETQYF,TGTGCCAGCAGCTTGGATGGCAGGGGTCAAGAGACCCAGTACTTC
NA,TRBJ1-2,13,TRBV6-6,TRBD1,CASSFAADRGSTF,TGTGCCAGCAGTTTCGCCGCTGACAGGGGGTCCACCTTC
NA,TRBJ2-7,15,TRBV6-5,TRBD2,CASSLLAGDTYEQYF,TGTGCCAGCAGTTTACTAGCGGGGGACACCTACGAGCAGTACTTC
NA,TRBJ1-2,14,TRBV28,NA,CASSSGQPRDGYTF,TGTGCCAGCAGTTCCGGACAGCCGAGGGATGGCTACACCTTC
NA,TRBJ2-5,16,TRBV7-9,TRBD2,CASSLALGLAIETQYF,TGTGCCAGCAGCTTAGCATTGGGACTAGCTATAGAGACCCAGTACTTC
NA,TRBJ1-6,14,TRBV6-5,TRBD1,CASRRDSSNSPLHF,TGTGCCAGCAGGAGGGACAGCTCAAATTCACCCCTCCACTTT
NA,TRBJ2-3,12,TRBV5-4,NA,CASRRGTDTQYF,TGTGCCAGCAGGAGGGGCACAGATACGCAGTATTTT
NA,TRBJ1-3,14,TRBV10-3,NA,CAISATGLGNTIYF,TGTGCCATCAGTGCTACAGGGTTAGGAAACACCATATATTTT
NA,TRBJ1-1,14,TRBV5-1,TRBD1,CASSPGGAGRQLFF,TGCGCCAGCAGCCCAGGGGGCGCGGGGCGTCAGCTTTTCTTT
once,TRBJ2-7,13,TRBV28,TRBD2,CASAGRGWYEQYF,TGTGCCAGCGCCGGGAGGGGATGGTACGAGCAGTACTTC
NA,TRBJ2-7,17,TRBV4-1,TRBD2,CASSQEVALAGEHEQYF,TGCGCCAGCAGCCAAGAGGTAGCGCTAGCGGGGGAGCACGAGCAGTACTTC
NA,TRBJ2-7,15,TRBV2,TRBD2,CASSGQRGVSYEQYF,TGTGCCAGCAGTGGTCAGCGGGGGGTCTCCTACGAGCAGTACTTC
once,TRBJ2-5,15,TRBV30,TRBD2,CAWSSEGLAVKTQYF,TGTGCCTGGAGTTCTGAGGGACTAGCGGTAAAGACCCAGTACTTC
NA,TRBJ2-1,14,TRBV29-1,TRBD1,CSVAIGTGSREQFF,TGCAGCGTTGCTATCGGGACAGGGAGTAGAGAGCAGTTCTTC
few,TRBJ1-5,14,TRBV6-6,TRBD1,CASSYGQGGQPQHF,TGTGCCAGCAGTTACGGACAGGGAGGCCAACCCCAGCATTTT
NA,TRBJ2-3,14,TRBV4-1,TRBD2,CASSLSGGPDTQYF,TGCGCCAGCAGCCTCTCGGGGGGGCCAGATACGCAGTATTTT
once,TRBJ2-1,15,TRBV7-2,TRBD2,CASSALASGYNEQFF,TGTGCCAGCAGCGCCCTGGCTAGCGGATACAATGAGCAGTTCTTC
NA,TRBJ2-3,19,TRBV5-1,TRBD2,CASRSGTSGGPAGTDTQYF,TGCGCCAGCAGATCCGGGACTAGCGGGGGGCCGGCCGGCACAGATACGCAGTATTTT
NA,TRBJ2-3,17,TRBV5-1,TRBD2,CASSLGKGTIGGDTQYF,TGCGCCAGCAGCTTGGGAAAAGGGACCATCGGGGGGGATACGCAGTATTTT
NA,TRBJ2-5,17,TRBV27,NA,CASSPGLGLPYQETQYF,TGTGCCAGCAGCCCAGGGTTGGGACTCCCGTACCAAGAGACCCAGTACTTC
NA,TRBJ1-2,13,TRBV5-1,NA,CASSHDTIYGYTF,TGCGCCAGCAGCCACGACACCATCTATGGCTACACCTTC
NA,TRBJ1-5,18,TRBV6-1,NA,CASSEAHSRGYSNQPQHF,TGTGCCAGCAGTGAAGCGCATTCCCGGGGATATAGCAATCAGCCCCAGCATTTT
NA,TRBJ2-3,13,TRBV11-1,NA,CASSFLLFGTQYF,TGTGCCAGCAGCTTTCTCCTCTTCGGTACGCAGTATTTT
NA,TRBJ1-2,16,TRBV9,NA,CASSVGVQGGNYGYTF,TGTGCCAGCAGCGTAGGGGTACAGGGTGGTAACTATGGCTACACCTTC
once,TRBJ2-3,17,TRBV4-2,TRBD1,CASSPRTSGQITDTQYF,TGTGCCAGCAGCCCCCGAACGTCGGGACAGATCACAGATACGCAGTATTTT
few,TRBJ2-1,19,TRBV13,TRBD2,CASSQPGGGLAGGRNEQFF,TGTGCCAGCAGCCAACCCGGCGGGGGACTAGCGGGGGGGAGGAATGAGCAGTTCTTC
NA,TRBJ1-1,13,TRBV11-1,NA,CASSRTANTEAFF,TGTGCCAGCAGCCGGACAGCGAACACTGAAGCTTTCTTT